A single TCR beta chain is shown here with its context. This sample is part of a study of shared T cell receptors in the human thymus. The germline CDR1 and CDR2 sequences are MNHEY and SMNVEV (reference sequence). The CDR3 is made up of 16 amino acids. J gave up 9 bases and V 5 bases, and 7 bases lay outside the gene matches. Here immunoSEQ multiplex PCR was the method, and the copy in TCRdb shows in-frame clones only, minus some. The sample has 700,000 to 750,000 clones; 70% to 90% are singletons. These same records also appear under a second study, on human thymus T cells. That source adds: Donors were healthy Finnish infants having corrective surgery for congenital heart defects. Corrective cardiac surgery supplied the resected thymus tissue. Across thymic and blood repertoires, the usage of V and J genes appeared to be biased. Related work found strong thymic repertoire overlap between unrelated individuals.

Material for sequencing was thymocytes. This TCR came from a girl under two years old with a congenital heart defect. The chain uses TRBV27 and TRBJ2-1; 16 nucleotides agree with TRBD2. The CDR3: CASSAGTSGGAGEQFF. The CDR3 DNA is TGTGCCAGCAGTGCCGGGACTAGCGGGGGGGCAGGTGAGCAGTTCTTC.